The 30 T cell receptor beta chains listed next were all sequenced from one sample in a study of cytomegalovirus exposure and HLA in healthy donors. PCR used 60 Vbeta primers and 13 Jbeta primers. TCRdb keeps only in-frame clones here, not all; method: immunoSEQ multiplex PCR. The sample includes about 95,000 clones, 78% of them seen just once. The sample comprised PBMCs. The receptors originated from a woman aged 40 to 50 in good health and CMV-seropositive.

The count of this clone is one. The rearrangement uses TRBV5-1 and TRBJ2-2; D is possibly TRBD1 (5 bases). CDR3 length equals 13 residues. Germline V gene sequence: CDR1 SGHRS, CDR2 YFSETQ. Trimming took 4 bases from V and 6 from J, leaving 10 bases between them. The CDR3 loop reads CASSPTVSGELFF. The CDR3 coding sequence is TGCGCCAGCAGCCCGACAGTATCCGGGGAGCTGTTTTTT.

The J gene is TRBJ2-2, the V gene TRBV6-6; no clear D gene. The CDR3 contains 15 residues. Germline V CDR1 and CDR2: MNHNY, SVGAGI (reference sequence). Trimming stripped 5 bases from V and 4 bases from J, with 14 bases between. The DNA for the CDR3 is TGTGCCAGCAGTAACAAGAAATCATCCACCGGGGAGCTGTTTTTT. Amino acid sequence: CASSNKKSSTGELFF.

The gene calls are TRBV6-6 and TRBJ2-1; 13 bases align to TRBD2. The V gene end was trimmed by 2 bases and the J gene end by 5 bases; junction bases not matched to a gene: 3. Per germline, CDR1 MNHNY and CDR2 SVGAGI (reference sequence). The CDR3 contains 16 residues. CDR3 DNA: TGTGCCAGCAGTTACCCGGGACTAGCGGGACACAATGAGCAGTTCTTC. It specifies CASSYPGLAGHNEQFF.

This rearrangement joins TRBV6-1 to TRBJ1-5, with 8 nucleotides matching TRBD1. The V and J ends lost 11 bases and 3 bases, in that order; junction bases with no gene match: 6. The germline CDR1 and CDR2 sequences are MNHNS and SASEGT. The CDR3 loop spans 13 amino acids. Here the CDR3 reads CAGQGGHNQPQHF. Written as DNA, the CDR3 is TGTGCCGGACAGGGCGGCCACAATCAGCCCCAGCATTTT.

The chain combines TRBV2 with TRBJ1-1; D not resolved. The CDR3 length is 14 residues. V was shortened by 4 bases and J by 1 base, with 10 bases between the two germline ends. The germline V gene has CDR1 SNHLY and CDR2 FYNNEI. The CDR3 coding sequence is TGTGCCAGCAGTGCTAATACAGCGAACACTGAAGCTTTCTTT. It yields the protein CASSANTANTEAFF.

The rearrangement links TRBV6-1 to TRBJ2-7, with TRBD2 identical over 7 bases. J was trimmed by 1 base and V by 4 bases; bases with no gene match: 7. Germline values: CDR1 MNHNS, CDR2 SASEGT. This CDR3 has 15 residues. CDR3 sequence: CASSARGSGSYEQYF. CDR3 nucleotide sequence: TGTGCCAGCAGTGCCCGGGGTAGCGGGTCCTACGAGCAGTACTTC.

The chain joins TRBV5-1 to TRBJ2-7; 8 positions match TRBD2. The CDR3 is 15 residues long. The V gene end was trimmed by 4 bases and the J gene end by 1 base; junction bases not matched to a gene: 7. Germline V lookup: CDR1 SGHRS, CDR2 YFSETQ. CDR3 coding DNA: TGCGCCAGCAGCACCACTAGCGGAATATCCTACGAGCAGTACTTC. It yields the protein CASSTTSGISYEQYF. The full variable domain, in which reference TRBV5-1 and TRBJ2-7 provide the parts outside the CDR3, is KAGVTQTPRYLIKTRGQQVTLSCSPISGHRSVSWYQQTPGQGLQFLFEYFSETQRNKGNFPGRFSGRQFSNSRSEMNVSTLELGDSALYLCASSTTSGISYEQYFGPGTRLTVT.

The V and J genes are TRBV2 and TRBJ2-5; no definite D call. CDR1 and CDR2 from the germline V gene are SNHLY and FYNNEI. V gave up 7 bases and J gave up 1 base, with 19 bases separating them. This CDR3 is built from 16 residues. The CDR3 nucleotides are TGTGCCAGCACCTCACCCCAGGATCCAAGCCAAGAGACCCAGTACTTC. This gives the protein CASTSPQDPSQETQYF.

The chain employs TRBV19 and TRBJ1-2, with TRBD1 matching over 11 bases. Trimming at V came to 10 bases and at J to 3 bases, leaving 10 bases not matched to a gene. CDR1 and CDR2 (germline): LNHDA, SQIVND (reference sequence). This CDR3 contains 15 residues. The CDR3 is CAIWEPGQGDYGYTF. Written as DNA, the CDR3 is TGTGCCATTTGGGAGCCGGGACAGGGGGACTATGGCTACACCTTC.

The chain carries TRBV10-3 and TRBJ1-2; D might be TRBD1 (5 bases). CDR1 is ENHRY and CDR2 is SYGVKD in the germline V gene. V dropped 3 bases and J dropped 5 bases, with 13 bases sitting between them. This CDR3 is 14 amino acids long. The CDR3 region has the DNA TGTGCCATCAGTGATCTTGGGGCCGGGTATGGCTACACCTTC. This encodes CAISDLGAGYGYTF.

V usage is TRBV5-8 and J usage is TRBJ2-5; no reliable D call. The germline V and J ends were trimmed by 2 bases and 3 bases, with 8 bases remaining between them. CDR1 and CDR2 (germline): SGHTS, YDEGEE. This CDR3 has 13 amino acids. The CDR3 nucleotides read TGTGCCAGCAGCTTTTACGGAGAAGAGACCCAGTACTTC. Translation gives CASSFYGEETQYF.

The chain joins TRBV2 to TRBJ1-3, with 7 bases aligning to TRBD1. V gave up 6 bases and J gave up 4 bases; unmatched junction bases: 6. Germline loops: CDR1 SNHLY, CDR2 FYNNEI. CDR3 size: 14 residues. For the CDR3, the DNA is TGTGCCAGCAGGGAACAGGGGCCAGGAAACACCATATATTTT. Its translation is CASREQGPGNTIYF.

The chain recombines TRBV18 with TRBJ1-2; no reliable D call. CDR3 length equals 13 residues. Germline V gene sequence: CDR1 KGHSH, CDR2 LQKENI. V shed 3 bases and J shed 6 bases, with 11 bases lying between them. The DNA for the CDR3 is TGTGCCAGCTCACCGGAGGCAGTGAATGGCTACACCTTC. It is translated as CASSPEAVNGYTF. The full variable domain, rest sourced from reference TRBV18 and TRBJ1-2, is NAGVMQNPRHLVRRRGQEARLRCSPMKGHSHVYWYRQLPEEGLKFMVYLQKENIIDESGMPKERFSAEFPKEGPSILRIQQVVRGDSAAYFCASSPEAVNGYTFGSGTRLTVV.

This clone was picked up a small number of times. The chain is built from TRBV14 and TRBJ2-1, with D possibly matching TRBD1 (6 bases). This CDR3 has 16 residues. Trimming took 0 bases from V and 8 from J, leaving 17 bases between them. CDR1 SGHDN and CDR2 FVKESK come from the germline V gene. CDR3 sequence reads: CASSQEWASGDDEQFF. CDR3 nucleotide sequence: TGTGCCAGCAGCCAAGAGTGGGCTTCAGGGGACGATGAGCAGTTCTTC.

The rearrangement uses TRBV28 and TRBJ2-3, with 7 bases aligning to TRBD2. The CDR3 spans 15 residues. Losses at the gene ends were 5 bases for V and 6 bases for J; bases not matched to a gene: 11. Germline V CDR1 and CDR2: MDHEN, SYDVKM. Here the CDR3 reads CASSPQMGGRDTQYF. The CDR3, as DNA: TGTGCCAGCAGTCCCCAGATGGGAGGGAGGGATACGCAGTATTTT.

This chain uses TRBV6-9 with TRBJ2-7; no clear D. Trimming pared 5 bases from V and 6 bases from J, leaving 17 bases between. Germline assignment: CDR1 MNHGY and CDR2 SVAAGI. The CDR3 has 14 residues. CDR3 in amino acids: CASSALGPSPEQYF. The DNA for the CDR3 is TGTGCCAGCAGTGCCCTAGGCCCGAGCCCCGAGCAGTACTTC.

The chain is built from TRBV11-3 and TRBJ2-3, with 8 bases identical to TRBD2. Trimming took 6 bases from V and 1 from J; bases not matched to a gene: 6. Per germline, CDR1 SGHNT and CDR2 YENEEA. The CDR3 covers 15 residues. As DNA, the CDR3 is TGTGCCAGCAGGATAAGGGGACTAGGCACAGATACGCAGTATTTT. This translates into CASRIRGLGTDTQYF.

The chain carries TRBV5-1 and TRBJ2-2; 8 bases fit TRBD2. V lost 8 bases to trimming and J lost 5 bases; unmatched junction nucleotides: 8. Germline V gene lookup returns CDR1 SGHRS and CDR2 YFSETQ. The CDR3 runs 14 residues. The CDR3 reads CASRTSLGTGELFF. In nucleotides, the CDR3 is TGCGCCAGTCGGACTAGCCTGGGGACCGGGGAGCTGTTTTTT.

The V gene is TRBV5-6, the J gene TRBJ2-7, with 14 positions matching TRBD2. Germline V gene data show CDR1 as SGHDT and CDR2 as YYEEEE. With 4 bases clipped from V and 7 bases from J, the junction kept 7 bases outside the gene matches. The CDR3 contains 15 residues. The CDR3 bases are TGTGCCAGCAGCCCTCCGGGACTAGCGGGAGTGGAGCAGTACTTC. It translates to CASSPPGLAGVEQYF.

This sequence joins TRBV6-1 and TRBJ2-1, with TRBD2 as a possible D gene (5 bases). Trimming removed 5 bases at V and 3 bases at J, with 11 bases between. The CDR3 spans 14 residues. From germline, CDR1 is MNHNS and CDR2 SASEGT. The CDR3 here is CASSLPDFYNEQFF. In DNA form, the CDR3 reads TGTGCCAGCAGTCTCCCGGACTTCTACAATGAGCAGTTCTTC.

The chain links TRBV18 to TRBJ2-2, with 9 bases aligning to TRBD1. CDR1 and CDR2 from the germline V gene are KGHSH and LQKENI. V was pared by 4 bases and J by 4 bases, with 1 base of the junction left unmatched. The CDR3 is 14 residues long. The CDR3 DNA reads as TGTGCCAGCTCACGGGGACAGGGCACCGGGGAGCTGTTTTTT. Its translation: CASSRGQGTGELFF.

J is TRBJ2-7 and V is TRBV18; 11 bases align to TRBD1. This CDR3 is built from 16 residues. Looked up from germline, CDR1 is KGHSH and CDR2 is LQKENI. V lost 0 bases and J lost 7; bases outside the gene matches: 8. The chain's CDR3 is CASSPPLGQGAREQYF. The DNA for the CDR3 is TGTGCCAGCTCACCACCGCTTGGACAGGGGGCGCGGGAGCAGTACTTC.

V usage is TRBV27 and J usage is TRBJ2-1, with 7 bases aligning to TRBD2. The CDR3 contains 15 residues. The germline CDR1 and CDR2 sequences are MNHEY and SMNVEV (reference sequence). V dropped 3 bases and J dropped 15; count of bases not matched to a gene: 17. CDR3 nucleotides: TGTGCCAGCAGTTTCGTCGGGCTGTGGGAGGGCCCCTCGTTCTTC. This sequence encodes CASSFVGLWEGPSFF.

The rearrangement uses TRBV7-9 and TRBJ2-7; TRBD2 aligns across 8 bases. The CDR3 is made up of 13 amino acids. V shed 7 bases and J 2 bases; nucleotides not matched to a gene: 4. Germline V gene sequence: CDR1 SEHNR, CDR2 FQNEAQ (reference sequence). The CDR3: CASNTGGAYEQYF. CDR3 coding DNA: TGTGCCAGCAACACGGGGGGGGCCTACGAGCAGTACTTC.

This clone was observed a single time. The CDR3 reads CASSRTGNTEAFF. The CDR3 nucleotides read TGTGCCAGCAGCCGGACAGGGAACACTGAAGCTTTCTTT. The J gene is TRBJ1-1, the V gene TRBV6-1, with 7 bases identical to TRBD1. Germline V gives CDR1 MNHNS, CDR2 SASEGT. This CDR3 region has 13 residues. J gave up 1 base and V 6 bases, and 2 bases lay outside the gene matches.

This clone was counted only a few times. The chain joins TRBV2 to TRBJ2-7; 8 bases are a match to TRBD1. The CDR3 loop spans 11 amino acids. The trim removed 6 bases at V and 9 bases at J, leaving 4 bases unmatched. Germline V gene lookup returns CDR1 SNHLY and CDR2 FYNNEI. The CDR3 nucleotides are TGTGCCAGCAGGGACAGGGAAGCGCAGTACTTC. It is translated as CASRDREAQYF.

Comments on this clone: The sample contains more than one DNA sequence encoding this CDR3. The chain combines TRBV5-1 with TRBJ2-4; no firm D call. Germline assignment: CDR1 SGHRS and CDR2 YFSETQ. The CDR3 has 14 amino acids. Between the trimmed V and J ends, which lost 2 bases and 0 bases, there was a span of 6 bases. CDR3 protein: CASSLELAKNIQYF. The CDR3 coding sequence is TGCGCCAGCAGCTTAGAACTAGCCAAAAACATTCAGTACTTC.

This clone was seen just once. V and J are TRBV7-6 and TRBJ2-1; 9 bases agree with TRBD2. The germline V gene has CDR1 SGHVS and CDR2 FNYEAQ. V lost 1 base, J lost 6 bases, and 4 bases stayed unmatched. This CDR3 is built from 15 residues. Written as DNA, the CDR3 is TGTGCCAGCAGCTTAGGACTAGCGGACCGCAATGAGCAGTTCTTC. Protein: CASSLGLADRNEQFF.

The V gene is TRBV18, the J gene TRBJ2-7, with unresolved D. Trimming pared 2 bases from V and 0 bases from J, leaving 5 bases between. The CDR3 totals 13 residues. Germline V gene lookup returns CDR1 KGHSH and CDR2 LQKENI. This chain's CDR3 is CASSPASSYEQYF. The CDR3 DNA sequence: TGTGCCAGCTCACCAGCGAGCTCCTACGAGCAGTACTTC.

This chain links TRBV28 with TRBJ1-3; D unclear. V was pared by 5 bases and J by 6 bases, with 8 bases between. Germline-derived CDR1 and CDR2 are MDHEN and SYDVKM. This CDR3 is 12 amino acids long. The chain's CDR3 is CASSLDENTIYF. Here the CDR3 DNA reads TGTGCCAGCAGTCTAGATGAAAACACCATATATTTT.